This entry concerns a single TCR beta chain. Its cognate antigen is unknown. This entry is derived from a study of CD8 T cells in ankylosing spondylitis. Findings and caveats of the study: Ankylosing spondylitis blood appeared to carry a characteristic TCR beta motif of roughly eight highly homologous variants.

TCRdb reprocessed the 5' RACE reads with MiXCR, giving one entry per CDR3 protein. Here the sample spans 130,000 or so distinct CDR3 sequences, under 20% being singletons. Germline V gives CDR1 MNHEY, CDR2 SMNVEV (reference sequence). Trimming cost V 3 bases and J 4 bases, with 13 bases left between them. The CDR3 loop spans 14 amino acids. The sequenced sample consisted of blood, either unsorted or a sorted T cell fraction (not recorded which). V is TRBV27 and J is TRBJ2-7; D possibly corresponds to TRBD2 (7 bases). This clonotype was obtained from a male donor with ankylosing spondylitis. In DNA, the CDR3 is TGTGCCAGCAGTTTCGGCGGGGGCGCGTACGAGCAGTACTTC. Translated: CASSFGGGAYEQYF.